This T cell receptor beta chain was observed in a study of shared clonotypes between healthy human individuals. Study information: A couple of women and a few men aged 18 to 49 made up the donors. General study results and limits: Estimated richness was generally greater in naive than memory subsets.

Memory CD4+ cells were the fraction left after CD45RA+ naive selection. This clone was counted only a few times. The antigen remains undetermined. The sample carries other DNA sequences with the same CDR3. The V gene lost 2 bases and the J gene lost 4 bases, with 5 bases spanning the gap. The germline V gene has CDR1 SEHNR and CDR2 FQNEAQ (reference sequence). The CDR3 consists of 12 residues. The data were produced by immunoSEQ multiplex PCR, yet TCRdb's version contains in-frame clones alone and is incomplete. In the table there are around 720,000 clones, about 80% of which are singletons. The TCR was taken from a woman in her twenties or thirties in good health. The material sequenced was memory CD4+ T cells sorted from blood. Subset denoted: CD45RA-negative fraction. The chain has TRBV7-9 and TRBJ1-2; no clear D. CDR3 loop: CASSLRGYGYTF. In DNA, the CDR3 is TGTGCCAGCAGCTTACGAGGCTATGGCTACACCTTC.